The T cell receptor (beta chain) described here comes from a study of blood T cell repertoires in COVID-19. About the study: Sites across the United States, Italy and Spain contributed samples from acute and convalescent COVID-19.

Here immunoSEQ multiplex PCR was the method, and the copy in TCRdb shows in-frame clones only, minus some. The table has approximately 210,000 clones, approximately 84% seen once. V lost 6 bases to trimming and J lost 6 bases; unmatched junction nucleotides: 7. CDR1 and CDR2 from the germline V gene are LNHDA and SQIVND (reference sequence). The CDR3 is made up of 15 amino acids. The chain combines TRBV19 with TRBJ2-3, with TRBD2 identical over 12 bases. This TCR was sampled from a woman in her forties or fifties with active or convalescent COVID-19. Sequencing was carried out using peripheral blood. CDR3: CASSLSTSGSDTQYF. The DNA of the CDR3 is TGTGCCAGTAGCCTCTCGACTAGCGGGAGCGATACGCAGTATTTT.